This TCR beta chain emerged from a study of cytomegalovirus exposure and HLA in healthy donors (dated by TCRdb to about 2017). Looking at the study overall: In an earlier analysis of around 540 of the donors, about 270 Gb of sequence data and 117 million unique TCR beta sequences from about 180 million T cells were reported. All discovery cohort repertoires had been generated using a single sequencing platform. To study patterns of TCR occurrence, a later analysis re-analyzed previously published TCR beta repertoires from 500 to 850 donors and added high-resolution HLA genotyping. Of the approximately 400 genotyped donors, more than 75% were placed in the genetic ancestry cluster associated with self-reported Caucasian donors. In the later analysis, no new phenotypic data were used to find candidate immune exposures; instead, reliance was placed on TCR beta sequences and their occurrence across donors. An earlier analysis of about 620 of the donors applied high-throughput TCR beta sequencing to assess whether each TCR beta V gene segment acted as functional or pseudogenic. An early release that covered some 640 HLA-typed donors contained approximately 300 gigabases of sequencing data and roughly 84 million unique TCR sequences. The study used immunosequencing to profile the T cell repertoires of around 600 subjects and linked those repertoires to cytomegalovirus serostatus. Four to six DR-DQ haplotypes were handled as single units for association and clustering, since linkage in the cohort was strong. To predict cytomegalovirus infection status, the study brought together high-throughput TCR immunosequencing, statistical association of individual TCRs with disease status, and machine learning. Typing coverage differed by locus: A, B, C, DRB1 and DQB1 were typed in roughly 629-630 donors, DQA1 in roughly 500, DPA1 in roughly 590, and DPB1 in just under 490. Among 300 to 450 genotyped donors of the cohort, an average of around 240,000 unique TCR beta nucleotide sequences were sequenced per donor, roughly 20% of them non-productive. HLA typing included class I and class II loci at four-digit resolution. Donor age, sex, ethnicity and CMV serostatus were collected together with the repertoire data. A later genetic analysis took genome-wide SNP genotypes for about three fifths of the 666 donors and used that subset as a discovery cohort. The aim of the study was to test whether cataloging public T cell receptors could identify signatures of past pathogen exposure. In addition to the first cohort of hundreds of subjects, a separate validation cohort of some 120 different subjects was used.

With respect to this clone: This clone's antigen is unknown. No clone much larger than this one lies a single base away; base qualities are absent.

Libraries came from the immunoSEQ multiplex PCR assay. The multiplex PCR relied on a mix of 60 forward primers for TCR Vbeta segments and 13 reverse primers for TCR Jbeta segments. The CDR3 region of rearranged TCR beta genes was amplified from genomic DNA with a multiplex PCR assay. The Illumina HiSeq System was used to sequence the amplified TCR beta libraries as 87-base-pair reads. The paper's data handling went like this. A later analysis counted around 72 million unique TCR beta chains across the 550 to 800 repertoires, and some 11 million of these chains were shared by at least two donors. Raw reads were error-corrected and collapsed into unique sequences by a nearest-neighbor algorithm in which closely related sequences were merged to remove PCR and sequencing errors. CDR3 sequences were aligned to IMGT reference sequences to assign V, D and J gene segments. For a sequence to be retained, a match of at least six nucleotides to both a V gene segment and a J gene segment was required. A rearrangement counted as productive if the CDR3 had no stop codons and remained in frame with V and J, and every other rearrangement counted as non-productive. Following IMGT convention, CDR3 was defined as the stretch from the second conserved V-encoded cysteine to the conserved J-encoded phenylalanine. The earlier analysis of 587 of the donors excluded sequences that lacked an unambiguous match to a single V gene segment. An earlier analysis of fewer than 650 of the donors classified V segments as functional when productive rearrangements were above 56.7% and as segregating when the standard deviation between donors was above 5%. A statistical classification framework was developed to diagnose cytomegalovirus status using the catalog of TCR beta chain sequences. A later analysis assigned V and J genes by comparing TCR nucleotide sequences with IMGT/GENE-DB human TR gene sequences. A later analysis assigned CDR3 sequences and most-parsimonious VDJ recombination scenarios with the TCRdist pipeline. A later analysis defined each TCR beta chain by its CDR3 amino acid sequence plus V-gene family, and excluded reads lacking a unique V-gene family. To address suspected cross-contamination and a sequencing artifact, a later analysis removed 592 highly shared, low-generation-probability nucleotide sequences. A later analysis calculated a clonal expansion index for each public chain from normalized within-repertoire ranks of inferred template counts. A later analysis computed generation probabilities with a VDJ recombination model fitted to out-of-frame rearrangements, and checked the results against IGoR. In a later analysis, TCR-TCR, TCR-HLA and TCR-CMV co-occurrence was scored with hypergeometric tests, and a repertoire-size bias correction was applied to TCR pairs. In a later analysis, false discovery rates were estimated by permuting HLA or CMV assignments 20 times. In a later analysis, co-occurring TCRs were grouped using DBSCAN, with TCRdist sequence similarity added in when clustering inside HLA-allele-positive subsets. Repertoires with fewer than 30,000 or more than 120,000 public chains, plus five repertoires with anomalous nucleotide sharing, were excluded from co-occurrence clustering. TCRdb stores this immuneACCESS table with in-frame sequences only. Part of the clones is absent; in the studies checked, under half of the shortfall reflects unresolved V genes, and no reason is known for the rest. That table supplies the V and J calls and clone size; D and trimming were determined from the DNA. In all, the sample holds roughly 130,000 clones, and roughly 80% of those were seen once. The ten largest clones take up roughly 10% of the sample.

In total, approximately 700 healthy bone marrow donors made up the cohort. At the time of sampling, all cohort members were nominally healthy, though unrecorded immune exposures were likely present. The donor tested CMV seropositive, placing the donor among the roughly 270 seropositive members of the cohort. A peripheral blood sample was provided by each donor, and peripheral blood mononuclear cells were used for TCR beta sequencing. The Qiagen DNeasy Blood Extraction Kit was used to extract genomic DNA from the blood cell samples. What the work shows at the level of the full study, not this receptor alone: Correlated functional status among segregating V segments might reflect linkage disequilibrium, but an unknown experimental factor could not be ruled out. A further reported finding was that TCR beta sequences accurately predicted the HLA-A and HLA-B alleles for most subjects in the first cohort. The only immune exposure information available for the cohort was CMV serostatus. In this cohort, only TCR beta chains were sequenced, and detectable features were limited by the absence of alpha or paired-chain data. At a false discovery rate of 0.05, a later analysis linked around 17,000 TCR beta sequences to specific HLA alleles. The 87-base-pair reads could not distinguish some IMGT-functional V segments, including TRBV6-2 and TRBV6-3, so those segments were excluded. The study gave a list of roughly 150 TCR beta chains associated with cytomegalovirus. A later analysis reported that several top co-occurrence clusters appeared linked to parvovirus B19, influenza, CMV and Epstein-Barr virus. Cytomegalovirus status was reported to be diagnosed by the classifier with high specificity and sensitivity in both the original and validation cohorts. Most TCR sequences were seen in very few donors, while some public TCRs were found in many individuals. Roughly uniform sequencing depth across donors was assumed in presence/absence analyses, although this assumption may not hold. About 17 rarely observed V segments, including chromosome 9 orphons, were excluded from the earlier analysis of several hundred of the donors because counts were too low. When HLA alleles, especially DR and DQ, strongly co-occurred, TCR associations were difficult to assign to individual alleles. The authors suggested that the approach could potentially be extended to other disease states and immunological phenotypes. An association between a missense DCLRE1C variant and V-gene and J-gene trimming of TCR beta chains was found in a later genetic analysis and replicated in an independent cohort. In vitro tests confirmed that a few of the cytomegalovirus-associated TCR beta chains recognize cytomegalovirus antigens. According to a later genetic analysis, donors in an Asian-associated ancestry cluster had fewer N-insertions in productive TCRs than the approximately 670-donor mean. Because some donors lacked HLA typing at each locus, the association tests relied only on the typed subset. A cluster of highly shared sequence variants was judged likely to represent a technical artifact of the sequencing pipeline. According to a later analysis, TCR association rates differed among HLA loci, with DRB1 alleles showing the most associated TCRs and HLA-C alleles showing the fewest. In an earlier analysis of more than 500 of the donors, most TCR beta V segments appeared in productive rearrangements about 87% or about 30% of the time, broadly matching IMGT annotations. A later analysis found that most CMV-associated TCR beta chains appeared HLA-restricted, with HLA associations seemingly driven largely by CMV exposure. A later analysis found that HLA-associated TCR beta chains were more clonally expanded and had lower generation probabilities than equally common non-associated chains.

CDR1 SNHLY and CDR2 FYNNEI were looked up in the germline V gene. The CDR3 runs 12 residues from the cysteine to the phenylalanine. Only CDR3 DNA is held: 36 bases, read in frame from base 1. Relative to germline, V is 4 bases shorter and J is 5 bases shorter, with 6 bases between their ends. The sequenced sample consisted of PBMCs. The receptor's source is a woman aged 45-65 years in good health and CMV-seropositive. The chain couples TRBV2 to TRBJ1-5; the D gene identity is not certain. The DNA reads as follows: TGTGCCAGCAGTGTTGGCTATCAGCCCCAGCATTTT. Protein translation: CASSVGYQPQHF.